This T cell receptor beta chain comes out of a study of OX40 agonist ivuxolimab in advanced cancers. Study as a whole: Given to patients was ivuxolimab, an agonistic anti-OX40 (CD134) antibody. Head and neck, renal cell, melanoma or hepatocellular carcinoma were the cancers that dose-escalation patients had.

Trimming cost V 6 bases and J 10 bases, with 13 bases left between them. CDR3 length: 12 amino acids. The germline CDR1 and CDR2 sequences are MDHEN and SYDVKM. TCRdb's copy holds only in-frame clones and misses some; the assay was immunoSEQ multiplex PCR. This sample has some 70,000 clones, with about 86% found just once. The sequence was obtained from an adult with an advanced solid tumor such as melanoma, head and neck, liver or kidney cancer. The chain has TRBV28 and TRBJ2-1, with D possibly matching TRBD1 (6 bases). This sample comprised CD4+ or CD8+ T cells sorted from blood, obtained in a trial of the OX40 agonist ivuxolimab. CDR3 sequence: CASRIGQSEQFF. The CDR3 DNA reads TGTGCCAGCAGGATAGGACAGTCCGAGCAGTTCTTC. Filled out from reference TRBV28 and TRBJ2-1, the complete variable domain reads DVKVTQSSRYLVKRTGEKVFLECVQDMDHENMFWYRQDPGLGLRLIYFSYDVKMKEKGDIPEGYSVSREKKERFSLILESASTNQTSMYLCASRIGQSEQFFGPGTRLTVL.